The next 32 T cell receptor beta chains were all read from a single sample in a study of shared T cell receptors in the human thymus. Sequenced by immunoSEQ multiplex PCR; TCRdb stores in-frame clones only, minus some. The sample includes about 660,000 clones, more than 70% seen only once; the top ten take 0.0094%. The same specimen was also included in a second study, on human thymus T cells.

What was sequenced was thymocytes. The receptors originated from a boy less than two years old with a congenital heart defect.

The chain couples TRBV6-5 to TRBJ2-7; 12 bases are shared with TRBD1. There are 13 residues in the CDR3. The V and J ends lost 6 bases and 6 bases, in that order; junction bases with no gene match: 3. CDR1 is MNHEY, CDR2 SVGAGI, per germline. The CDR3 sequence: CASRRDRGLEQYF. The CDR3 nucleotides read TGTGCCAGCAGAAGGGACAGGGGGCTCGAGCAGTACTTC.

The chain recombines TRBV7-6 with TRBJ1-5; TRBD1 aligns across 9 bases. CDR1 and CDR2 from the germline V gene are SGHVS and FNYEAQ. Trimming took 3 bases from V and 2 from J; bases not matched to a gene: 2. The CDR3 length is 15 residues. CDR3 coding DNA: TGTGCCAGCAGCTTGAGGACAGGGGGCAATCAGCCCCAGCATTTT. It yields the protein CASSLRTGGNQPQHF.

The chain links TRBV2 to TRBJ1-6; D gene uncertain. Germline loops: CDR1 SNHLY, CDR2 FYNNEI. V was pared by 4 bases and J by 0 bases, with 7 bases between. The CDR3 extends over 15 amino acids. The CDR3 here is CASSVQSSYNSPLHF. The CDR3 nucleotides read TGTGCCAGCAGTGTACAGAGCTCCTATAATTCACCCCTCCACTTT.

CDR3 bases: TGTGCCACCAGCAGGGGTTTGGCGGGAGGCCCCTACAATGAGCAGTTCTTC. This codes for CATSRGLAGGPYNEQFF. This chain joins TRBV15 and TRBJ2-1, with TRBD2 matching over 8 bases. The CDR3 contains 17 residues. Unmatched junction bases numbered 9, after V lost 3 bases and J lost 2 bases. Germline V gives CDR1 LNHNV, CDR2 YYDKDF (reference sequence).

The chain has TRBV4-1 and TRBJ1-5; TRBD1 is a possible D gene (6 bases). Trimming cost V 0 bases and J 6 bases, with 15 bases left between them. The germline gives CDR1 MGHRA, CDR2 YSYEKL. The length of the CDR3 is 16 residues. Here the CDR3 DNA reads TGCGCCAGCAGCCAAGACGTTTGGGAGGGGGTTCAGCCCCAGCATTTT. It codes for CASSQDVWEGVQPQHF.

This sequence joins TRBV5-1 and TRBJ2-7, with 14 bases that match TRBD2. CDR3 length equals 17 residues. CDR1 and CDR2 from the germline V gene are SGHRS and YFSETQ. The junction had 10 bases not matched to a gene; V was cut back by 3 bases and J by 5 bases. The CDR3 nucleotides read TGCGCCAGCAGCTCTTTAGGGACTAGCGGGAGAAGCAACGAGCAGTACTTC. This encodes CASSSLGTSGRSNEQYF. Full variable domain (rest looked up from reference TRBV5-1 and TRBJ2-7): KAGVTQTPRYLIKTRGQQVTLSCSPISGHRSVSWYQQTPGQGLQFLFEYFSETQRNKGNFPGRFSGRQFSNSRSEMNVSTLELGDSALYLCASSSLGTSGRSNEQYFGPGTRLTVT.

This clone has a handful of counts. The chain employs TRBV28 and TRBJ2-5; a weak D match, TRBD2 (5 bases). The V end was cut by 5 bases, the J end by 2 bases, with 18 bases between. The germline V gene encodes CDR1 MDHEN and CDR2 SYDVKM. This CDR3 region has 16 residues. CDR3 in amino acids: CASSRRLSDGQETQYF. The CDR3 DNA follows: TGTGCCAGCAGTAGAAGACTATCGGACGGACAAGAGACCCAGTACTTC.

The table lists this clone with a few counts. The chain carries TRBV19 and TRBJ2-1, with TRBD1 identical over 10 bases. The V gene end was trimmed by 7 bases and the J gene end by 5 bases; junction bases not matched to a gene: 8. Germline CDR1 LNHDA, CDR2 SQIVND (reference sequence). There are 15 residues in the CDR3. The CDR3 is CASIPTGGADNEQFF. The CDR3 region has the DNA TGTGCCAGTATCCCGACAGGGGGCGCGGACAATGAGCAGTTCTTC. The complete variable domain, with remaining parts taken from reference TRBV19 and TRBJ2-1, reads DGGITQSPKYLFRKEGQNVTLSCEQNLNHDAMYWYRQDPGQGLRLIYYSQIVNDFQKGDIAEGYSVSREKKESFPLTVTSAQKNPTAFYLCASIPTGGADNEQFFGPGTRLTVL.

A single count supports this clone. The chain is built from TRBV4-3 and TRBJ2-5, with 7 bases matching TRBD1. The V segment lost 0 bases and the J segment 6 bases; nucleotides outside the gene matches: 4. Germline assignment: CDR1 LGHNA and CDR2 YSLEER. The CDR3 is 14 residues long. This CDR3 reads CASSQDERGQTQYF. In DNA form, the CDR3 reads TGCGCCAGCAGCCAAGATGAGAGGGGGCAGACCCAGTACTTC.

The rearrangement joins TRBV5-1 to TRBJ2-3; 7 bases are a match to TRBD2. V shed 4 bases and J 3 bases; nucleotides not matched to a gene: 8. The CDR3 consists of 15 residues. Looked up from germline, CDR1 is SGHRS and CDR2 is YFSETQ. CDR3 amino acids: CASSRWGGVTDTQYF. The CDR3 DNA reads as TGCGCCAGCAGCCGGTGGGGGGGTGTAACAGATACGCAGTATTTT.

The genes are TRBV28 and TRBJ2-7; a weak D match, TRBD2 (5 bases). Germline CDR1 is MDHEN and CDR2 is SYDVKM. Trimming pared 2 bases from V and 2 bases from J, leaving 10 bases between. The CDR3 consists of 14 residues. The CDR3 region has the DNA TGTGCCAGCAGTTTAAGGGTCGGGACCTACGAGCAGTACTTC. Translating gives CASSLRVGTYEQYF.

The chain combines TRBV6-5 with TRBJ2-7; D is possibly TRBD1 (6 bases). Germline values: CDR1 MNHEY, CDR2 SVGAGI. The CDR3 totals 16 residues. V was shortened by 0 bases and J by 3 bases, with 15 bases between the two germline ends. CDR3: CASSYSTLYRDYEQYF. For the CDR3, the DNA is TGTGCCAGCAGTTACTCTACTCTGTACAGGGACTACGAGCAGTACTTC.

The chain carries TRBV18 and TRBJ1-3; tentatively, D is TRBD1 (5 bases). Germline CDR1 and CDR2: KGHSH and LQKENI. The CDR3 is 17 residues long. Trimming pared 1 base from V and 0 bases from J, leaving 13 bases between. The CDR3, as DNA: TGTGCCAGCTCACCACAAACACAGGAGTACTCTGGAAACACCATATATTTT. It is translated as CASSPQTQEYSGNTIYF. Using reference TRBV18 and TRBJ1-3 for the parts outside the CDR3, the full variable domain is NAGVMQNPRHLVRRRGQEARLRCSPMKGHSHVYWYRQLPEEGLKFMVYLQKENIIDESGMPKERFSAEFPKEGPSILRIQQVVRGDSAAYFCASSPQTQEYSGNTIYFGEGSWLTVV.

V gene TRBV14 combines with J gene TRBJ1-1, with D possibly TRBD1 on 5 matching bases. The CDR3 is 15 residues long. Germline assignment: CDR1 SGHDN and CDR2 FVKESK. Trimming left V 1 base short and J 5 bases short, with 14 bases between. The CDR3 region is CASSQGDAGWTEAFF. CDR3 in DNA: TGTGCCAGCAGCCAAGGGGATGCAGGGTGGACTGAAGCTTTCTTT.

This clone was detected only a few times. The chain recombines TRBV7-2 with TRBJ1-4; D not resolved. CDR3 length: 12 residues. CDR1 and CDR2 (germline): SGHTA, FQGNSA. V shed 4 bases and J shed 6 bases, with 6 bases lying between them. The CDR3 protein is CASSSEDEKLFF. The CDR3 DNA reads TGTGCCAGCAGCTCCGAGGATGAAAAACTGTTTTTT.

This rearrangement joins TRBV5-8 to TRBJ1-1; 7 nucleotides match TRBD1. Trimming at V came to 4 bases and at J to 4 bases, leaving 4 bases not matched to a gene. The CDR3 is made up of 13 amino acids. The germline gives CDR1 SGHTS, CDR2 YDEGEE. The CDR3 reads CASSGDSLTEAFF. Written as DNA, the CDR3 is TGTGCCAGCAGCGGGGACAGTCTCACTGAAGCTTTCTTT.

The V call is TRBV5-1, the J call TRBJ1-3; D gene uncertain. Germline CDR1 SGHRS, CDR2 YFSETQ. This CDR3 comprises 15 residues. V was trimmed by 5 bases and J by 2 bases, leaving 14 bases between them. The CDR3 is CASREIGGPGNTIYF. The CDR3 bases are TGCGCCAGCAGGGAAATAGGAGGTCCTGGAAACACCATATATTTT.

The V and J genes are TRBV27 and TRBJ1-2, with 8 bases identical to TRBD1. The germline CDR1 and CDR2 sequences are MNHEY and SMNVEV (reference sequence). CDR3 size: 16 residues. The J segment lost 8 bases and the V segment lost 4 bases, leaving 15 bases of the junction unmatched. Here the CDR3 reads CASSSAPGQGSGGYTF. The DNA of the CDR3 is TGTGCCAGCAGTTCAGCCCCCGGACAGGGATCGGGAGGCTACACCTTC.

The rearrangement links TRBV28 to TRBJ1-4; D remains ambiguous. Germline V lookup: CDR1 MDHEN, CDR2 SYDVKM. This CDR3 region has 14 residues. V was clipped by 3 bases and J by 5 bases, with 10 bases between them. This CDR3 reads CASSFVLRNEKLFF. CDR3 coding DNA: TGTGCCAGCAGTTTTGTGCTCAGGAATGAAAAACTGTTTTTT.

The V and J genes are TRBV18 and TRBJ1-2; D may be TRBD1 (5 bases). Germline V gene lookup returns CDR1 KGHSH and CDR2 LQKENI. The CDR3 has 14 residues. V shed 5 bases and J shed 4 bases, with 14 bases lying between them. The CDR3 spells CASSSSGQGYGYTF. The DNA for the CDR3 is TGTGCCAGCTCATCATCAGGGCAAGGCTATGGCTACACCTTC.

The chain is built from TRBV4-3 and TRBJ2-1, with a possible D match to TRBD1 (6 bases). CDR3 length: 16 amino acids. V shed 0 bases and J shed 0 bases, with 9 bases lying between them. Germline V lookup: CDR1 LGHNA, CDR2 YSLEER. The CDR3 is CASSQDWGLSYNEQFF. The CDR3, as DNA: TGCGCCAGCAGCCAAGATTGGGGGCTCTCCTACAATGAGCAGTTCTTC.

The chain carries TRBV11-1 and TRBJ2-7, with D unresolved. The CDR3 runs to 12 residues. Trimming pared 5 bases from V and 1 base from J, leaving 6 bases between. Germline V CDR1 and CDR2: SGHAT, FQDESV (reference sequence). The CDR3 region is CASSLRSYEQYF. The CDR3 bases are TGTGCCAGCAGCCTCCGGTCCTACGAGCAGTACTTC. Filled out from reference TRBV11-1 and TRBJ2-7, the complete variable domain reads EAEVAQSPRYKITEKSQAVAFWCDPISGHATLYWYRQILGQGPELLVQFQDESVVDDSQLPKDRFSAERLKGVDSTLKIQPAELGDSAMYLCASSLRSYEQYFGPGTRLTVT.

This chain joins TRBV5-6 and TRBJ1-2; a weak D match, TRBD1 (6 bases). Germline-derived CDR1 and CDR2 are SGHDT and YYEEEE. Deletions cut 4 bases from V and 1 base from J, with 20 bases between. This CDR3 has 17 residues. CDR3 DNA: TGTGCCAGCAGCATACCGGGACACGGGTCCCTTAACTATGGCTACACCTTC. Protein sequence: CASSIPGHGSLNYGYTF.

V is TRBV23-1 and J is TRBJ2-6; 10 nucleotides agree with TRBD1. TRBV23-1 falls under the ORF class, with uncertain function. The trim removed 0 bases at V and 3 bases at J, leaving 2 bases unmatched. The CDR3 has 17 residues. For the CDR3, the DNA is TGCGCCAGCAGTCAATCGGACAGGGGGAATGGGGCCAACGTCCTGACTTTC. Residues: CASSQSDRGNGANVLTF.

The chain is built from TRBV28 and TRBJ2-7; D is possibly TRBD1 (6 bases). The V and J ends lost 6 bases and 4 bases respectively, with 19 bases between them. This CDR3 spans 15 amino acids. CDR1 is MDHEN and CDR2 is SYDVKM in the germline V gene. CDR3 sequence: CASRDRTLVGYEQYF. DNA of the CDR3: TGTGCCAGCAGAGACAGGACGCTGGTCGGGTACGAGCAGTACTTC.

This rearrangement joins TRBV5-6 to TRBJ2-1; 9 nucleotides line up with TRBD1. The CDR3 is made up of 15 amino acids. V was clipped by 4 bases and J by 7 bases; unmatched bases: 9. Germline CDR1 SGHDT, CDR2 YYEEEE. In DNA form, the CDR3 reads TGTGCCAGCAGCCGAGGGACAGGGAGGTGGAATGAGCAGTTCTTC. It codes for CASSRGTGRWNEQFF.

CDR3 sequence: CASSHRQGEAFF. The CDR3 nucleotides read TGTGCCAGCAGCCATAGACAGGGTGAAGCTTTCTTT. The chain couples TRBV5-4 to TRBJ1-1; 7 bases agree with TRBD1. After removal of 4 bases from V and 7 bases from J, the junction contained 4 bases not matched to a gene. This CDR3 has 12 amino acids. The germline V gene encodes CDR1 SGHNT and CDR2 YYREEE (reference sequence).

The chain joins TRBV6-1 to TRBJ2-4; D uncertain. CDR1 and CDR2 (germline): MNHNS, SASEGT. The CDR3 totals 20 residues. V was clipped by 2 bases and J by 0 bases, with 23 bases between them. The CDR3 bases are TGTGCCAGCAGTGAATTGCCGCCGAAACTAAAGATATTAGCCAAAAACATTCAGTACTTC. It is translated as CASSELPPKLKILAKNIQYF.

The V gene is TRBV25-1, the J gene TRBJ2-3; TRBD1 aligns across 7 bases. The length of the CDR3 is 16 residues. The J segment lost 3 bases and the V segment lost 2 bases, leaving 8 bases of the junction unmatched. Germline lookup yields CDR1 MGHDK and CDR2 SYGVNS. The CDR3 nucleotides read TGTGCCAGCAGTGAAGAGGGGACAGACGGAACAGATACGCAGTATTTT. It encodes CASSEEGTDGTDTQYF. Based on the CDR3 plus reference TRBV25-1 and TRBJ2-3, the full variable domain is EADIYQTPRYLVIGTGKKITLECSQTMGHDKMYWYQQDPGMELHLIHYSYGVNSTEKGDLSSESTVSRIRTEHFPLTLESARPSHTSQYLCASSEEGTDGTDTQYFGPGTRLTVL.

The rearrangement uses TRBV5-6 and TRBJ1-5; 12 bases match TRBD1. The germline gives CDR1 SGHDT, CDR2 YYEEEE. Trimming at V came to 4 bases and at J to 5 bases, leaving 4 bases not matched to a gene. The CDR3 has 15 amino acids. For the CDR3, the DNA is TGTGCCAGCAGCAGGGGACAGGGGGCGGATCAGCCCCAGCATTTT. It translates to CASSRGQGADQPQHF.

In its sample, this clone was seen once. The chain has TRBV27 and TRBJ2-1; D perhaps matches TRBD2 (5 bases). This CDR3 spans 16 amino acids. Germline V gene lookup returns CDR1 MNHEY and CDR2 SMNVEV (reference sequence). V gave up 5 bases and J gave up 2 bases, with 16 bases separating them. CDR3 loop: CASSPLAILTYNEQFF. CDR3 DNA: TGTGCCAGCAGTCCATTAGCGATTCTCACCTACAATGAGCAGTTCTTC.

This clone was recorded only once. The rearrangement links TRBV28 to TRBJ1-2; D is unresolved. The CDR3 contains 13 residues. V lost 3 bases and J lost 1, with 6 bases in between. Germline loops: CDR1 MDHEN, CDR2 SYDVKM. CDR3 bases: TGTGCCAGCAGTTTTTACAATAACTATGGCTACACCTTC. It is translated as CASSFYNNYGYTF.